This TCR beta chain was identified in a study of T cell responses to AZD1222 COVID-19 vaccine. Findings of the study overall: Repertoire sampling happened only post peak T cell response. Donor demographics were predominantly white British with a female majority; clonal diversity may be underestimated.

Assay: immunoSEQ multiplex PCR; the TCRdb copy retains only in-frame clones and omits some. The table has 150,000 to 200,000 clones, over 75% seen once. Per germline, CDR1 SEHNR and CDR2 FQNEAQ (reference sequence). V shed 6 bases and J 0 bases; nucleotides not matched to a gene: 2. The CDR3 consists of 16 residues. This clone showed up just a few times. Its matching antigen is unknown. The clonotype was recovered from an adult in good health. This specimen was peripheral blood, taken on day 0 of AZD1222 vaccination. The chain carries TRBV7-9 and TRBJ2-3, with 14 bases identical to TRBD2. CDR3 residues: CASSWTSGGSTDTQYF. The CDR3 DNA reads as TGTGCCAGCAGTTGGACTAGCGGGGGGAGCACAGATACGCAGTATTTT.